Following are 9 T cell receptor beta chains from one sample sequenced in a study of tumor-infiltrating lymphocytes in primary liver carcinoma. TCR beta cDNA was made from 500 ng total RNA with a constant-region primer. Three rounds of nested multiplex PCR with slightly modified ARM-PCR produced TCR beta libraries. Amplification in the first two PCR rounds was performed using TRBV1-TRBV30 forward primers and a C-beta reverse primer for 10 cycles each. Using its own MiXCR run on the multiplex PCR reads, TCRdb lists one record per CDR3 protein. Here the sample spans about 200,000 distinct CDR3 sequences, around three fifths being singletons. Unsorted whole blood served as the source of blood RNA, and germline DNA was extracted as well. Sequencing was done on a sample of peripheral blood. These receptors originate from a woman aged 60-75 years with primary liver carcinoma and hepatitis B virus infection.

Regarding this clonotype: Relative to the germline gene, one junction end is altered; a read error may explain this. V is TRBV4-2 and J is TRBJ2-7; tentatively, D is TRBD2 (6 bases). The CDR3 runs 14 residues. Looked up from germline, CDR1 is LGHNA and CDR2 is YNFKEQ. CDR3 coding DNA: TGTGCCAGCAGCCAAGACGGGAGACGCCTCGAGCAGCACTTC. Encoded protein: CASSQDGRRLEQHF.

The chain uses TRBV5-1 and TRBJ1-2; no definite D call. The germline CDR1 and CDR2 sequences are SGHRS and YFSETQ. Trimming removed 0 bases at V and 4 bases at J, with 16 bases between. CDR3 length equals 16 residues. This chain's CDR3 is CASSLEASRSLYGYTF. The CDR3, as DNA: TGCGCCAGCAGCTTGGAGGCCTCCCGGAGCCTCTATGGCTACACCTTC.

This chain connects TRBV11-2 to TRBJ2-7; the D is unclear. V dropped 8 bases and J dropped 2 bases, with 16 bases sitting between them. The CDR3 consists of 14 residues. Germline loops: CDR1 SGHAT, CDR2 FQNNGV. The CDR3 sequence: CASDRRVNPYEQYF. CDR3 nucleotide sequence: TGTGCCAGCGACCGAAGGGTAAACCCCTACGAGCAGTACTTC.

As for this clonotype: A read error may explain this, as a much larger clone is one base away. CDR3 bases: TGTACCTGGTCCCTCGGGACAGGGGCCAATGAGCAGTTCTTC. Its protein is CTWSLGTGANEQFF. V is TRBV30 and J is TRBJ2-1; TRBD1 matches 10 bases. The germline V gene encodes CDR1 GTSNPN and CDR2 SVGIG (reference sequence). There are 14 residues in the CDR3. The complete variable domain, with remaining parts taken from reference TRBV30 and TRBJ2-1, reads SQTIHQWPATLVQPVGSPLSLECTVEGTSNPNLYWYRQAAGRGLQLLFYSVGIGQISSEVPQNLSASRPQDRQFILSSKKLLLSDSGFYLCTWSLGTGANEQFFGPGTRLTVL.

About this clonotype itself: The junction and the germline gene differ at one end; a read error may be behind it. The chain has TRBV11-2 and TRBJ2-3; TRBD2 is a possible D gene (5 bases). CDR1 is SGHAT and CDR2 is FQNNGV in the germline V gene. This CDR3 comprises 15 residues. CDR3 amino acids: CVSSLDAGRADTQYF. The CDR3 DNA sequence: TGTGTCAGCAGCTTAGACGCGGGTCGTGCAGATACGCAGTATTTT.

Comments on this clonotype: A much larger clone differs from this one at a single base, so this may be a read error. V usage is TRBV6-5 and J usage is TRBJ2-7; no definite D call. Germline CDR1 MNHEY, CDR2 SVGAGI. The length of the CDR3 is 13 residues. For the CDR3, the DNA is TGTGTCAGCAGTTTCCGCCGGAATTACGAGCAGTACTTC. It yields the protein CVSSFRRNYEQYF.

Comments on this clonotype: A much larger clone lies one base from this, so it may be a read error. The chain has TRBV5-5 and TRBJ1-1; 7 bases match TRBD1. This CDR3 has 16 residues. The J segment lost 4 bases and the V segment lost 1 base, leaving 10 bases of the junction unmatched. The V gene's germline CDR1 is SGHKS and CDR2 YYEKEE (reference sequence). Written as DNA, the CDR3 is TGTGCCAGCAGCTTGAGACCGGGACAGCTGAGCACTGAAGCTTTCTTT. Translation: CASSLRPGQLSTEAFF.

In its sample, this clonotype was seen once. At one end, the junction sequence differs from germline, possibly due to a read error. J is TRBJ2-2 and V is TRBV11-2; D is perhaps TRBD1 or TRBD2 (5 bases each). The V gene's germline CDR1 is SGHAT and CDR2 FQNNGV. This CDR3 comprises 19 residues. The CDR3 reads CGSSLDRLSLDGANGELFF. CDR3 nucleotide sequence: TGTGGCAGCAGCTTGGACCGTCTAAGCCTGGACGGGGCAAACGGGGAGCTGTTTTTT. Full variable domain (missing parts from reference TRBV11-2 and TRBJ2-2): EAGVAQSPRYKIIEKRQSVAFWCNPISGHATLYWYQQILGQGPKLLIQFQNNGVVDDSQLPKDRFSAERLKGVDSTLKIQPAKLEDSAVYLCGSSLDRLSLDGANGELFFGEGSRLTVL.

Details on this clonotype: A read error may produce the germline difference seen at one junction end. V gene TRBV11-2 combines with J gene TRBJ2-2; TRBD2 might be the D (7 bases). The germline V gene has CDR1 SGHAT and CDR2 FQNNGV. The CDR3 covers 14 residues. The CDR3 sequence: CASSMTGGGGELFF. CDR3 bases: TGTGCCAGCAGCATGACTGGCGGGGGCGGGGAGCTATTTTTT.